What follows describes a single T cell receptor beta chain. Trimming pared 5 bases from V and 5 bases from J, leaving 11 bases between. There are 13 residues in the CDR3. From germline, CDR1 is SGHAT and CDR2 FQNNGV. The data were obtained in a study of CD8+ T cells in alopecia areata. Extracted RNA was reverse transcribed, and the resulting cDNA served as sequencing template. Generated by immunoSEQ multiplex PCR, the TCRdb table keeps only in-frame clones and is missing some. Found here are some 180,000 clones, roughly 59% of them singletons; the top ten hold 1.5% to 2%. Source: CD4+ T cells sorted from blood, taken at week 0. This clonotype originated in a human donor with alopecia areata. The chain uses TRBV11-2 and TRBJ2-3, with a tentative D call TRBD2 (5 bases). In DNA form, the CDR3 reads TGTGCCAGCAGCCCGGTACTAGGAGATACGCAGTATTTT. Residues: CASSPVLGDTQYF.